Here is one T cell receptor beta chain with its context. Assay: immunoSEQ multiplex PCR; the TCRdb copy retains only in-frame clones and omits some. Of fewer than 350,000 clones in the sample, around 90% were seen once. The data were taken from a study of blood T cell repertoires in COVID-19. The overall study: T cells, B-cell-depleted T cells, or PBMCs supplied cDNA or gDNA.

Trimming pared 4 bases from V and 7 bases from J, leaving 13 bases between. Per germline, CDR1 MNHEY and CDR2 SMNVEV (reference sequence). This CDR3 spans 13 amino acids. V gene TRBV27 combines with J gene TRBJ1-2; TRBD1 might be the D (6 bases). The receptor's source is a man between 18 and 35 years old with active or convalescent COVID-19. Sequencing input: peripheral blood. This CDR3 is CASSSGGRGGYTF. CDR3 coding DNA: TGTGCCAGCAGTTCGGGGGGGCGGGGTGGCTACACCTTC.